This TCR beta chain is drawn from a study of vaccination and CD4 T cells after COVID-19. Study details: Overlapping spike peptides from SARS-CoV-2, HCoV-NL63, HCoV-OC43 and HCoV-229E served to stimulate the cells. Some control cultures received a CEFX pool, which served as the positive control. Others received an HIV-1 Nef pool or no peptide.

This clonotype was observed a handful of times. Its target is unknown. The sample's treatment: approximately 11-day PBMC culture with coronavirus spike peptide pools or control peptides (ViraFEST assay). Deletions cut 5 bases from V and 0 bases from J, with 16 bases between. The CDR3 sequence is 16 residues long. Germline loops: CDR1 MNHNS, CDR2 SASEGT. Cultured CD4+ T cell DNA was sequenced using the Oncomine TCR Beta short-read assay. TCRdb redid the calling of the PCR reads with MiXCR, one entry per CDR3 protein. The sample consists of some 21,000 distinct CDR3 sequences, 38% of them appearing once.

The receptor was isolated from a human donor with COVID-19. The sequencing sample was made of cultured CD4+ T cells from blood. The gene calls are TRBV6-1 and TRBJ1-1; D is undetermined. The CDR3 region has the DNA TGTGCCAGCAGTAGGGCATTAAGCGGACTGAACACTGAAGCTTTCTTT. Translated, it gives CASSRALSGLNTEAFF.